The 29 T cell receptor beta chains below were found in one sample sequenced in a study of blood T cell repertoires in COVID-19. Only in-frame clones appear in the TCRdb table, and some are missing; sequencing was by immunoSEQ multiplex PCR. The repertoire consists of some 200,000 clones, with more than 75% occurring once and the leading ten covering around 3%. Sequenced input: peripheral blood. The origin of the receptors is a man between 50 and 59 years old who had recovered from COVID-19.

This clone has only a few counts. The CDR3 protein is CASSLGGNYGYTF. The CDR3 nucleotides are TGTGCCAGCAGTTTAGGCGGGAACTATGGCTACACCTTC. V gene TRBV12-3 or TRBV12-4 combines with J gene TRBJ1-2, with D unclear. The CDR3 has 13 amino acids. V lost 1 base, J lost 2 bases, and 5 bases lay in between.

The chain has TRBV21-1 and TRBJ1-6. TRBV21-1 is recorded as a pseudogene. CDR3 length equals 16 residues. The CDR3 DNA is TGTGCCAGCAGCAAATCGCCGGGTCCCCTGGGTTCACCCCTCCACTTT. Encoded protein: CASSKSPGPLGSPLHF.

This clone was observed a single time. The V call is TRBV24-1, the J call TRBJ2-5; a weak D match, TRBD1 (6 bases). The CDR3 spans 13 residues. Germline V lookup: CDR1 KGHDR, CDR2 SFDVKD. Between the trimmed V and J ends, which lost 2 bases and 5 bases, there was a span of 8 bases. In DNA form, the CDR3 reads TGTGCCACCAGTGATTCAGGGGTGGAGACCCAGTACTTC. As protein: CATSDSGVETQYF.

The chain couples TRBV7-6 to TRBJ2-5, with TRBD2 matching over 12 bases. CDR3 length: 15 residues. The germline CDR1 and CDR2 sequences are SGHVS and FNYEAQ. The J segment lost 4 bases and the V segment lost 5 bases, leaving 5 bases of the junction unmatched. The CDR3: CASSPKTSGGETQYF. In DNA, the CDR3 is TGTGCCAGCAGCCCGAAGACTAGCGGGGGAGAGACCCAGTACTTC.

The gene calls are TRBV6-6 and TRBJ2-7; D is ambiguous. The V end was cut by 8 bases, the J end by 6 bases, with 17 bases between. CDR3 size: 13 residues. CDR1 is MNHNY, CDR2 SVGAGI, per germline (reference sequence). The CDR3 sequence: CASSSVIDSEQYF. The DNA for the CDR3 is TGTGCCAGCTCCTCTGTAATCGACTCCGAGCAGTACTTC.

This clone appeared a few times. V and J are TRBV5-1 and TRBJ2-5, with a tentative D call TRBD2 (5 bases). The CDR3 is 14 amino acids. Germline V gives CDR1 SGHRS, CDR2 YFSETQ. Trimming stripped 1 base from V and 9 bases from J, with 16 bases between. CDR3 protein: CASSLSGGLVAQYF. CDR3 coding DNA: TGCGCCAGCAGCTTGAGTGGAGGCCTCGTGGCCCAGTACTTC.

The chain couples TRBV5-1 to TRBJ2-1; tentative D call: TRBD2 (5 bases). V was clipped by 1 base and J by 4 bases, with 12 bases between them. CDR3 length: 15 amino acids. CDR1 is SGHRS and CDR2 is YFSETQ in the germline V gene. CDR3 sequence (DNA): TGCGCCAGCAGCTTGACAGCGGCCCTTTACAATGAGCAGTTCTTC. Its protein is CASSLTAALYNEQFF.

The chain links TRBV28 to TRBJ2-3; D perhaps matches TRBD2 (6 bases). Germline assignment: CDR1 MDHEN and CDR2 SYDVKM. The CDR3 is 15 residues long. V was cut by 2 bases and J by 1 base, with 10 bases left in between. The CDR3 DNA is TGTGCCAGCAGTTTAGCGGGGACGGGCACAGATACGCAGTATTTT. Translation gives CASSLAGTGTDTQYF.

In its sample, this clone was seen a few times. The gene calls are TRBV7-9 and TRBJ1-2; 8 positions agree with TRBD1. Germline lookup yields CDR1 SEHNR and CDR2 FQNEAQ (reference sequence). The CDR3 is made up of 14 amino acids. V trimming: 5 bases; J trimming: 4 bases; junction bases outside the gene matches: 6. The chain's CDR3 is CASSPNTGGYGYTF. DNA for the CDR3: TGTGCCAGCAGCCCGAATACAGGGGGCTATGGCTACACCTTC.

The chain carries TRBV19 and TRBJ2-7; tentative D call: TRBD1 (6 bases). The germline gives CDR1 LNHDA, CDR2 SQIVND (reference sequence). CDR3 length equals 14 residues. Trimming removed 8 bases from V and 0 bases from J, with 14 bases in between. CDR3 protein: CASGRGRGSYEQYF. The CDR3 DNA reads TGTGCCAGTGGCAGGGGCAGGGGCTCCTACGAGCAGTACTTC.

The table lists this clone with a few counts. CDR3 protein: CASSLQGGGQPQHF. The CDR3 nucleotides are TGTGCCAGCAGCTTACAGGGGGGTGGTCAGCCCCAGCATTTT. J is TRBJ1-5 and V is TRBV11-2; 7 positions match TRBD1. The V gene end was trimmed by 2 bases and the J gene end by 6 bases; junction bases not matched to a gene: 4. Germline CDR1 SGHAT, CDR2 FQNNGV. The CDR3 is 14 residues long.

The chain couples TRBV27 to TRBJ2-1, with a possible D match to TRBD2 (6 bases). The germline V gene has CDR1 MNHEY and CDR2 SMNVEV (reference sequence). V lost 0 bases and J 0 bases, leaving 12 bases between the germline ends. The CDR3 loop spans 17 amino acids. Here the CDR3 DNA reads TGTGCCAGCAGTTTATCCGGGGGAATGAGCTCCTACAATGAGCAGTTCTTC. Protein product: CASSLSGGMSSYNEQFF.

V gene TRBV12-1 combines with J gene TRBJ2-1; the table's D gene call, TRBD2, was not cross checked with the DNA. TRBV12-1 is assigned pseudogene status. The CDR3 consists of 17 residues. CDR3 loop: CASSFECKRDSYNEQFF. For the CDR3, the DNA is TGTGCCAGCAGCTTTGAGTGTAAGCGGGACTCCTACAATGAGCAGTTCTTC.

The chain recombines TRBV6-5 with TRBJ1-5; D uncertain. Germline CDR1 is MNHEY and CDR2 is SVGAGI. V dropped 2 bases and J dropped 5 bases, with 13 bases sitting between them. CDR3 length equals 15 residues. The chain's CDR3 is CASSYTSPEDQPQHF. For the CDR3, the DNA is TGTGCCAGCAGTTACACCTCCCCGGAGGATCAGCCCCAGCATTTT.

The gene calls are TRBV5-1 and TRBJ2-1, with D possibly being TRBD2 (6 bases). Per the germline V gene, CDR1 is SGHRS and CDR2 is YFSETQ. This CDR3 is built from 13 residues. V lost 0 bases, J lost 9 bases, and 10 bases lay in between. CDR3 sequence: CASSLGVGGEQFF. CDR3 DNA sequence: TGCGCCAGCAGCTTGGGGGTCGGGGGTGAGCAGTTCTTC.

The V and J genes are TRBV5-1 and TRBJ1-6, with 10 bases identical to TRBD1. In germline, CDR1 is SGHRS, CDR2 YFSETQ. The CDR3 covers 15 residues. V shed 4 bases, J shed 8 bases, and the junction held 6 bases outside the gene matches. The CDR3 loop is CASSPGQGGHSPLHF. DNA of the CDR3: TGCGCCAGCAGCCCAGGACAGGGGGGACATTCACCCCTCCACTTT.

This chain links TRBV28 with TRBJ2-7; 9 positions agree with TRBD2. J was trimmed by 6 bases and V by 6 bases; bases with no gene match: 9. The CDR3 is 14 amino acids. The germline gives CDR1 MDHEN, CDR2 SYDVKM. The CDR3 reads CASRSGTSWGEQYF. In DNA, the CDR3 is TGTGCCAGCAGGTCCGGGACTAGCTGGGGCGAGCAGTACTTC. The entire variable domain, with the rest obtained from reference TRBV28 and TRBJ2-7, is as follows: DVKVTQSSRYLVKRTGEKVFLECVQDMDHENMFWYRQDPGLGLRLIYFSYDVKMKEKGDIPEGYSVSREKKERFSLILESASTNQTSMYLCASRSGTSWGEQYFGPGTRLTVT.

This clone was observed a single time. CDR3 in DNA: TGTGCCAGCACGACTAGCGGGAGGAACACCGGGGAGCTGTTTTTT. It translates to CASTTSGRNTGELFF. This chain uses TRBV6-5 with TRBJ2-2; 12 nucleotides line up with TRBD2. Trimming cost V 7 bases and J 1 base; bases outside gene matches: 1. This CDR3 comprises 15 residues. In germline, CDR1 is MNHEY, CDR2 SVGAGI.

A word on this clone: The same CDR3 can be traced to other DNA sequences in this sample. V usage is TRBV7-2 and J usage is TRBJ2-1; D gene uncertain. V lost 3 bases, J lost 3 bases, and 15 bases lay in between. CDR1 SGHTA and CDR2 FQGNSA come from the germline V gene. CDR3 length: 16 amino acids. The CDR3 coding sequence is TGTGCCAGCAGCTTGAGGCCTGGAAGGAGCTACAATGAGCAGTTCTTC. Amino acid sequence: CASSLRPGRSYNEQFF. Combining the CDR3 with reference TRBV7-2 and TRBJ2-1 gives the whole variable domain GAGVSQSPSNKVTEKGKDVELRCDPISGHTALYWYRQSLGQGLEFLIYFQGNSAPDKSGLPSDRFSAERTGGSVSTLTIQRTQQEDSAVYLCASSLRPGRSYNEQFFGPGTRLTVL.

The V call is TRBV7-2, the J call TRBJ2-1; D is possibly TRBD1 (6 bases). The CDR3 spans 17 residues. Looked up from germline, CDR1 is SGHTA and CDR2 is FQGNSA. V lost 5 bases and J lost 4, with 21 bases in between. CDR3 sequence: CASSAAIRDNRYNEQFF. The CDR3 coding sequence is TGTGCCAGCAGCGCTGCGATTCGGGACAACCGTTACAATGAGCAGTTCTTC.

The chain joins TRBV18 to TRBJ2-5; 8 bases are shared with TRBD1. CDR1 KGHSH and CDR2 LQKENI come from the germline V gene. The CDR3 is 14 residues long. The V and J ends lost 4 bases and 4 bases, in that order; junction bases with no gene match: 5. CDR3 DNA: TGTGCCAGCTCACGACAGGGGACTGGAGAGACCCAGTACTTC. Translation gives CASSRQGTGETQYF. The complete variable domain, with remaining parts taken from reference TRBV18 and TRBJ2-5, reads NAGVMQNPRHLVRRRGQEARLRCSPMKGHSHVYWYRQLPEEGLKFMVYLQKENIIDESGMPKERFSAEFPKEGPSILRIQQVVRGDSAAYFCASSRQGTGETQYFGPGTRLLVL.

The table lists this clone with a count of one. This chain links TRBV19 with TRBJ1-2; TRBD1 is a possible D gene (5 bases). The CDR3 length is 12 residues. The ends were cut back, 8 bases at V and 7 bases at J, with 14 bases in the middle. Germline CDR1 LNHDA, CDR2 SQIVND (reference sequence). The CDR3: CASRDSFRGYTF. The CDR3 nucleotides read TGTGCCAGTCGCGACAGCTTCCGTGGCTACACCTTC.

The chain has TRBV27 and TRBJ1-5; no definite D call. V was cut by 5 bases and J by 2 bases, with 7 bases left in between. CDR1 is MNHEY and CDR2 is SMNVEV in the germline V gene (reference sequence). The CDR3 extends over 13 amino acids. The CDR3 sequence: CASSPAGNQPQHF. Here the CDR3 DNA reads TGTGCCAGCAGTCCGGCGGGCAATCAGCCCCAGCATTTT.

The V gene is TRBV28, the J gene TRBJ2-5, with a weak D call TRBD1 (6 bases). In germline, CDR1 is MDHEN, CDR2 SYDVKM. The CDR3 is made up of 12 amino acids. Trimming shortened V by 8 bases and J by 7 bases, and 14 bases separated the two germline ends. CDR3 sequence reads: CASLGASGTQYF. For the CDR3, the DNA is TGTGCCAGCTTGGGGGCGTCTGGGACCCAGTACTTC.

The V call is TRBV5-1, the J call TRBJ2-1, with 11 nucleotides matching TRBD2. With V trimmed by 2 bases and J by 3 bases, 4 bases remained unmatched. There are 16 residues in the CDR3. The V gene's germline CDR1 is SGHRS and CDR2 YFSETQ. CDR3 residues: CASSLDGTSGYNEQFF. DNA of the CDR3: TGCGCCAGCAGCTTAGATGGGACTAGCGGCTACAATGAGCAGTTCTTC.

The count of this clone is one. V gene TRBV27 combines with J gene TRBJ2-7; D is unresolved. V gave up 6 bases and J gave up 0 bases, with 15 bases separating them. Germline CDR1 is MNHEY and CDR2 is SMNVEV (reference sequence). The CDR3 covers 15 residues. The CDR3 protein is CASRAAPFSSYEQYF. The DNA for the CDR3 is TGTGCCAGCAGGGCGGCCCCCTTCAGCTCCTACGAGCAGTACTTC.

The rearrangement uses TRBV11-2 and TRBJ2-3; possible D gene TRBD2, 5 bases. V shed 2 bases and J shed 3 bases, with 15 bases lying between them. There are 16 residues in the CDR3. Germline CDR1 is SGHAT and CDR2 is FQNNGV. The CDR3 here is CASSLRQGKRTDTQYF. CDR3 coding DNA: TGTGCCAGCAGCTTACGACAAGGGAAGCGGACAGATACGCAGTATTTT.

The rearrangement links TRBV27 to TRBJ1-4, with 7 bases fitting TRBD1. V was pared by 6 bases and J by 2 bases, with 9 bases of the junction left unmatched. The germline V gene has CDR1 MNHEY and CDR2 SMNVEV (reference sequence). The CDR3 is 16 amino acids. CDR3 in DNA: TGTGCCAGCAGCCGTAGACAGGGACTGACTAATGAAAAACTGTTTTTT. Translating it yields CASSRRQGLTNEKLFF.

V usage is TRBV18 and J usage is TRBJ2-7, with D possibly being TRBD1 (6 bases). Deletions cut 3 bases from V and 6 bases from J, with 18 bases between. The CDR3 loop spans 15 amino acids. Germline assignment: CDR1 KGHSH and CDR2 LQKENI. This CDR3 reads CASSPTGTTGIEQYF. The DNA of the CDR3 is TGTGCCAGCTCACCGACCGGTACGACAGGCATCGAGCAGTACTTC.